The 32 T cell receptor beta chains below come from one sample, sequenced in a study of T cell responses to AZD1222 COVID-19 vaccine. Sequencing used immunoSEQ multiplex PCR; TCRdb keeps in-frame clones, though not all of them. The sample consists of 140,000 or so clones, more than 75% of them appearing once. This specimen consisted of peripheral blood, obtained 28 days after the second AZD1222 dose. The receptors shown here come from an adult who received the AZD1222 COVID-19 vaccine.

This chain uses TRBV7-8 with TRBJ2-1, with 7 bases that match TRBD1. Per germline, CDR1 SGHVS and CDR2 FQNEAQ. The CDR3 runs 14 residues. The ends lost 5 bases at V and 6 bases at J; junction bases unmatched: 7. CDR3 coding DNA: TGTGCCAGCAGCCCGGGACAGATCCGCAATGAGCAGTTCTTC. Translating gives CASSPGQIRNEQFF.

The DNA of the CDR3 is TGTGCCTGGTCTTTTTACACCGGGGAGCTGTTTTTT. It codes for CAWSFYTGELFF. This sequence joins TRBV30 and TRBJ2-2; D ambiguous. The V end lost 5 bases, the J end lost 3 bases, and 7 bases lay between the germline ends. In germline, CDR1 is GTSNPN, CDR2 SVGIG (reference sequence). The CDR3 loop spans 12 amino acids.

Only one count was recorded for this clone. The CDR3 protein is CATSRDRLGAHIQYF. CDR3 nucleotide sequence: TGTGCCACCAGCAGAGATCGTCTGGGAGCACACATTCAGTACTTC. This chain links TRBV15 with TRBJ2-4; TRBD2 might be the D (5 bases). V lost 0 bases to trimming and J lost 8 bases, with 14 bases between them. CDR1 is LNHNV, CDR2 YYDKDF, per germline (reference sequence). The CDR3 length is 15 residues.

The rearrangement uses TRBV4-1 and TRBJ2-1; D remains ambiguous. CDR1 is MGHRA, CDR2 YSYEKL, per germline. Trimming took 0 bases from V and 4 from J, leaving 10 bases between them. CDR3 size: 15 residues. DNA for the CDR3: TGCGCCAGCAGCCAAGAAACGGGTCCGTACAATGAGCAGTTCTTC. The encoded protein is CASSQETGPYNEQFF.

V gene TRBV5-4 combines with J gene TRBJ2-7; 10 nucleotides align to TRBD2. This CDR3 has 15 amino acids. Looked up from germline, CDR1 is SGHNT and CDR2 is YYREEE (reference sequence). V dropped 4 bases and J dropped 4; count of bases not matched to a gene: 8. CDR3 loop: CASSAPGTSVYEQYF. CDR3 coding DNA: TGTGCCAGCAGCGCCCCCGGGACTAGCGTTTACGAGCAGTACTTC.

The chain uses TRBV10-3 and TRBJ2-7; D gene unclear. This CDR3 comprises 13 residues. Trimming pared 0 bases from V and 4 bases from J, leaving 7 bases between. Per germline, CDR1 ENHRY and CDR2 SYGVKD. CDR3: CAISESYGYEQYF. As DNA, the CDR3 is TGTGCCATCAGTGAGTCGTACGGGTACGAGCAGTACTTC.

The V call is TRBV19, the J call TRBJ2-2; D might be TRBD2 (6 bases). V was trimmed by 4 bases and J by 5 bases, leaving 14 bases between them. The V gene's germline CDR1 is LNHDA and CDR2 SQIVND (reference sequence). This CDR3 spans 15 amino acids. The chain's CDR3 is CASSKGRGWTGELFF. The CDR3 DNA follows: TGTGCCAGTAGTAAGGGGCGGGGCTGGACCGGGGAGCTGTTTTTT.

This rearrangement joins TRBV7-3 to TRBJ2-3; D is undetermined. This CDR3 has 17 amino acids. V shed 2 bases and J shed 0 bases, with 15 bases lying between them. CDR1 and CDR2 (germline): SGHTA, FQGTGA. The DNA for the CDR3 is TGTGCCAGCAGCTTAGAACCCGGGTGGGCTAGCACAGATACGCAGTATTTT. It yields the protein CASSLEPGWASTDTQYF.

The chain has TRBV28 and TRBJ1-1; the D is unclear. V shed 8 bases and J shed 0 bases, with 10 bases lying between them. Germline-derived CDR1 and CDR2 are MDHEN and SYDVKM. The CDR3 length is 13 residues. In nucleotides, the CDR3 is TGTGCCAGCCGGCGGCGTATGAACACTGAAGCTTTCTTT. Its protein is CASRRRMNTEAFF.

This chain connects TRBV28 to TRBJ1-2; D call uncertain. The germline CDR1 and CDR2 sequences are MDHEN and SYDVKM. The CDR3 contains 11 residues. Between the trimmed V and J ends, which lost 5 bases and 8 bases, there was a span of 9 bases. The CDR3 spells CASSHSWGYTF. For the CDR3, the DNA is TGTGCCAGCAGTCATAGTTGGGGCTACACCTTC.

The J gene is TRBJ2-5, the V gene TRBV24-1; either TRBD1 or TRBD2 may fit D (5 bases each). This CDR3 region has 17 residues. From germline, CDR1 is KGHDR and CDR2 SFDVKD. The V end was cut by 2 bases, the J end by 7 bases, with 22 bases between. The CDR3 is CATSDSHGTGNVMTQYF. The DNA for the CDR3 is TGTGCCACCAGTGATTCGCACGGGACCGGGAACGTTATGACCCAGTACTTC.

This chain joins TRBV28 and TRBJ2-5; TRBD2 is a possible D gene (5 bases). The CDR3 extends over 13 amino acids. The V and J ends lost 8 bases and 2 bases respectively, with 12 bases between them. Germline V CDR1 and CDR2: MDHEN, SYDVKM. CDR3 DNA: TGTGCCAGCTGGAGGTCAGAACAAGAGACCCAGTACTTC. It encodes CASWRSEQETQYF.

V gene TRBV28 combines with J gene TRBJ2-3; the D gene could be TRBD1 or TRBD2 (6 bases each). The CDR3 has 17 residues. Trimming left V 2 bases short and J 0 bases short, with 15 bases between. Germline CDR1 MDHEN, CDR2 SYDVKM. CDR3 DNA: TGTGCCAGCAGTTTACCCGGAGGGGGTACTAGCACAGATACGCAGTATTTT. Its protein is CASSLPGGGTSTDTQYF.

V and J are TRBV15 and TRBJ2-6; tentatively, D is TRBD1 or TRBD2 (5 bases each). Germline CDR1 LNHNV, CDR2 YYDKDF (reference sequence). This CDR3 region has 18 residues. The germline V and J ends were trimmed by 3 bases and 0 bases, with 15 bases remaining between them. In DNA, the CDR3 is TGTGCCACCAGCAGGCCCTCCCGTGGGGGCTCTGGGGCCAACGTCCTGACTTTC. This encodes CATSRPSRGGSGANVLTF. Complete variable domain (other parts from reference TRBV15 and TRBJ2-6): DAMVIQNPRYQVTQFGKPVTLSCSQTLNHNVMYWYQQKSSQAPKLLFHYYDKDFNNEADTPDNFQSRRPNTSFCFLDIRSPGLGDTAMYLCATSRPSRGGSGANVLTFGAGSRLTVL.

The rearrangement joins TRBV7-9 to TRBJ1-1; 7 bases fit TRBD1. Germline assignment: CDR1 SEHNR and CDR2 FQNEAQ (reference sequence). J gave up 5 bases and V 3 bases, and 3 bases lay outside the gene matches. This CDR3 comprises 13 residues. The CDR3 is CASSLLTGTEAFF. The CDR3 DNA reads as TGTGCCAGCAGCTTGCTGACAGGGACTGAAGCTTTCTTT. Using reference TRBV7-9 and TRBJ1-1 for the parts outside the CDR3, the full variable domain is DTGVSQNPRHKITKRGQNVTFRCDPISEHNRLYWYRQTLGQGPEFLTYFQNEAQLEKSRLLSDRFSAERPKGSFSTLEIQRTEQGDSAMYLCASSLLTGTEAFFGQGTRLTVV.

The chain links TRBV7-3 to TRBJ2-5; D possibly matches TRBD1 or TRBD2 (5 bases each). Germline loops: CDR1 SGHTA, CDR2 FQGTGA. There are 15 residues in the CDR3. With 0 bases removed from V and 2 bases from J, the gap between germline ends came to 10 bases. CDR3 sequence (DNA): TGTGCCAGCAGCTTAACGGGGGACGGGCAAGAGACCCAGTACTTC. Residues: CASSLTGDGQETQYF. Complete variable domain (other parts from reference TRBV7-3 and TRBJ2-5): GAGVSQTPSNKVTEKGKYVELRCDPISGHTALYWYRQSLGQGPEFLIYFQGTGAADDSGLPNDRFFAVRPEGSVSTLKIQRTERGDSAVYLCASSLTGDGQETQYFGPGTRLLVL.

The V and J genes are TRBV6-1 and TRBJ2-1, with D perhaps matching TRBD2 (6 bases). V was clipped by 0 bases and J by 8 bases, with 14 bases between them. The CDR3 contains 15 residues. Germline assignment: CDR1 MNHNS and CDR2 SASEGT. This CDR3 is CASSEAAGLSDEQFF. The CDR3 DNA follows: TGTGCCAGCAGTGAAGCCGCGGGATTGAGCGATGAGCAGTTCTTC.

Comments on this clone: Other DNA sequences in this specimen translate into the identical CDR3. The genes are TRBV20-1 and TRBJ1-5; D possibly corresponds to TRBD1 (5 bases). Trimming removed 3 bases at V and 5 bases at J, with 14 bases between. This CDR3 spans 14 amino acids. The germline gives CDR1 DFQATT, CDR2 SNEGSKA (reference sequence). CDR3 region: CSASGQGEDQPQHF. The CDR3 DNA reads as TGCAGTGCTAGTGGTCAGGGAGAGGATCAGCCCCAGCATTTT.

The chain has TRBV29-1 and TRBJ2-2; 8 bases fit TRBD2. The CDR3 runs 13 residues. The trim removed 4 bases at V and 10 bases at J, leaving 8 bases unmatched. Looked up from germline, CDR1 is SQVTM and CDR2 is ANQGSEA. The CDR3 is CSVVEREYAELFF. The CDR3 DNA reads as TGCAGCGTTGTGGAGCGGGAGTACGCGGAGCTGTTTTTT.

This clone has a single count. V gene TRBV19 combines with J gene TRBJ2-7; no clear D gene. The V end was cut by 0 bases, the J end by 3 bases, with 9 bases between. Germline V gene lookup returns CDR1 LNHDA and CDR2 SQIVND (reference sequence). The length of the CDR3 is 14 residues. CDR3 sequence: CASSIEVQNYEQYF. In DNA form, the CDR3 reads TGTGCCAGTAGTATAGAAGTTCAGAACTACGAGCAGTACTTC.

This clone has just a few counts. The rearrangement uses TRBV7-2 and TRBJ1-1; the D is unclear. From germline, CDR1 is SGHTA and CDR2 FQGNSA. The CDR3 totals 13 residues. Trimming stripped 2 bases from V and 8 bases from J, with 12 bases between. The chain's CDR3 is CASSLLSTNEAFF. The CDR3 nucleotides are TGTGCCAGCAGCTTATTATCGACGAACGAAGCTTTCTTT.

The rearrangement links TRBV24-1 to TRBJ2-3, with 7 bases that match TRBD1. This CDR3 spans 12 amino acids. The ends lost 7 bases at V and 6 bases at J; junction bases unmatched: 3. Per the germline V gene, CDR1 is KGHDR and CDR2 is SFDVKD. This chain's CDR3 is CATRGTADTQYF. CDR3 DNA sequence: TGTGCCACCAGAGGGACAGCCGATACGCAGTATTTT.

The DNA for the CDR3 is TGCGCCAGCAGCTTGGAGGGACAGGGAAACACCATATATTTT. It specifies CASSLEGQGNTIYF. The chain employs TRBV5-1 and TRBJ1-3, with 7 bases fitting TRBD1. This CDR3 spans 14 amino acids. Germline trimming cut 0 bases from V and 4 bases from J; bases unmatched to any gene: 1. The germline CDR1 and CDR2 sequences are SGHRS and YFSETQ.

The rearrangement links TRBV27 to TRBJ1-2, with 9 positions matching TRBD1. In germline, CDR1 is MNHEY, CDR2 SMNVEV (reference sequence). This CDR3 comprises 16 residues. The V and J ends lost 4 bases and 0 bases, in that order; junction bases with no gene match: 6. CDR3 coding DNA: TGTGCCAGCAGTTCCAGACAGGGGGAAACTAACTATGGCTACACCTTC. It yields the protein CASSSRQGETNYGYTF.

The gene calls are TRBV4-3 and TRBJ2-5; D gene uncertain. CDR1 and CDR2 (germline): LGHNA, YSLEER. This CDR3 has 16 amino acids. V lost 3 bases, J lost 5 bases, and 19 bases lay in between. The DNA of the CDR3 is TGCGCCAGCAGCCAGGAGTTCGTCTCGCTCGGGGAGACCCAGTACTTC. As protein: CASSQEFVSLGETQYF.

The chain employs TRBV7-9 and TRBJ2-3; TRBD1 agrees at 8 bases. With 8 bases clipped from V and 6 bases from J, the junction kept 10 bases outside the gene matches. There are 14 residues in the CDR3. Germline CDR1 is SEHNR and CDR2 is FQNEAQ (reference sequence). DNA for the CDR3: TGTGCCAGCGTAGGACAGGGCGGATCGGATACGCAGTATTTT. Its translation: CASVGQGGSDTQYF.

This chain uses TRBV7-9 with TRBJ2-2, with 7 bases fitting TRBD1. V shed 2 bases, J shed 7 bases, and the junction held 4 bases outside the gene matches. The CDR3 runs to 14 residues. Per the germline V gene, CDR1 is SEHNR and CDR2 is FQNEAQ (reference sequence). The CDR3, as DNA: TGTGCCAGCAGCTTACAACGACAGGGCGGGGAGCTGTTTTTT. Translation: CASSLQRQGGELFF.

The V call is TRBV28, the J call TRBJ1-5; 7 positions match TRBD1. The CDR3 has 16 residues. V lost 4 bases, J lost 4 bases, and 10 bases stayed unmatched. Germline assignment: CDR1 MDHEN and CDR2 SYDVKM. This CDR3 is CASSSLGQARNQPQHF. The DNA for the CDR3 is TGTGCCAGCAGTTCCCTAGGACAGGCTAGGAATCAGCCCCAGCATTTT.

The chain carries TRBV13 and TRBJ1-1; D uncertain. This CDR3 spans 13 amino acids. The V end was cut by 3 bases, the J end by 3 bases, with 8 bases between. Germline-derived CDR1 and CDR2 are PRHDT and FYEKMQ (reference sequence). The CDR3 reads CASSLGGDTEAFF. The CDR3 coding sequence is TGTGCCAGCAGCTTGGGCGGGGACACTGAAGCTTTCTTT. Variable domain in full (rest from reference TRBV13 and TRBJ1-1): AAGVIQSPRHLIKEKRETATLKCYPIPRHDTVYWYQQGPGQDPQFLISFYEKMQSDKGSIPDRFSAQQFSDYHSELNMSSLELGDSALYFCASSLGGDTEAFFGQGTRLTVV.

This chain joins TRBV28 and TRBJ1-6, with 7 nucleotides matching TRBD1. Germline lookup yields CDR1 MDHEN and CDR2 SYDVKM. CDR3 length: 12 amino acids. Germline trimming cut 3 bases from V and 12 bases from J; bases unmatched to any gene: 2. The CDR3 nucleotides read TGTGCCAGCAGTTTCCAGGGGGAACCCCTCCACTTT. Protein: CASSFQGEPLHF. The variable domain in full, with the rest retrieved from reference TRBV28 and TRBJ1-6, is DVKVTQSSRYLVKRTGEKVFLECVQDMDHENMFWYRQDPGLGLRLIYFSYDVKMKEKGDIPEGYSVSREKKERFSLILESASTNQTSMYLCASSFQGEPLHFGNGTRLTVT.

V and J are TRBV11-1 and TRBJ2-1; no firm D call. The CDR3 covers 16 residues. Trimming removed 4 bases at V and 0 bases at J, with 13 bases between. Germline values: CDR1 SGHAT, CDR2 FQDESV (reference sequence). The CDR3 DNA follows: TGTGCCAGCAGCTCGACGCCCTACAGCTCCTACAATGAGCAGTTCTTC. It yields the protein CASSSTPYSSYNEQFF.

The CDR3 DNA follows: TGTGCCAGTAACAGGGGACCCAATCAGCCCCAGCATTTT. Translated, it gives CASNRGPNQPQHF. This chain uses TRBV9 with TRBJ1-5; 7 bases line up with TRBD1. The junction had 5 bases not matched to a gene; V was cut back by 8 bases and J by 3 bases. CDR1 is SGDLS and CDR2 is YYNGEE in the germline V gene. CDR3 length: 13 residues.